This is a list of T cell receptor beta chains from one sample in a study of T cell repertoires and Cas9 in healthy adults. Profiled with immunoSEQ multiplex PCR; TCRdb holds only in-frame clones, not every one. The sample consists of more than 20,000 clones, approximately 90% of them appearing once. The sample comprised CD4+ effector T cells (CD127+, CD25-, CD137-, CD154-) from PBMCs; culture status not recorded. The receptor set was obtained from a human donor in good health. Each CDR3 is given with its conserved first and last residue. D genes are given only for firm matches. Not all rows give a size; the values are once, few, many and, for expanded clones, a class.

D gene	V gene	J gene	clone size	CDR3 protein	CDR3 DNA
TRBD2	TRBV5-1	TRBJ2-5	few	CASSRGPLAAGGQETQYF	TGCGCCAGCAGTCGGGGGCCTCTGGCAGCGGGGGGGCAAGAGACCCAGTACTTC
.	TRBV10-3	TRBJ1-1	once	CAISEGGASATEAFF	TGTGCCATCAGTGAAGGGGGGGCCTCGGCGACTGAAGCTTTCTTT
.	TRBV27	TRBJ1-6	.	CASRKGDSPLHF	TGTGCCAGCAGGAAGGGGGATTCACCCCTCCACTTT
.	TRBV6-5	TRBJ2-5	.	CASSTQSPSGETQYF	TGTGCCAGCAGTACGCAGTCCCCCTCGGGAGAGACCCAGTACTTC
.	TRBV9	TRBJ2-5	.	CASSVAMHGETQYF	TGTGCCAGCAGCGTAGCTATGCACGGGGAGACCCAGTACTTC
TRBD2	TRBV5-1	TRBJ2-5	.	CASATSGGAETQYF	TGCGCCAGCGCGACTAGCGGGGGGGCTGAGACCCAGTACTTC
.	TRBV30	TRBJ1-2	.	CASPTGNYGYTF	TGTGCCTCCCCGACAGGCAACTATGGCTACACCTTC
.	TRBV19	TRBJ1-1	.	CASTQHFGRDTSTQAFF	TGTGCCAGTACCCAGCACTTTGGCCGGGACACGTCGACCCAAGCTTTCTTT
TRBD1	TRBV29-1	TRBJ1-2	.	CSVEDLLTGGDGYTF	TGCAGCGTTGAAGATCTTCTGACAGGGGGTGATGGCTACACCTTC
.	TRBV21-1	TRBJ1-1	.	CASETGCEAFF	TGTGCCAGCGAAACGGGCTGTGAAGCTTTCTTT
TRBD1	TRBV19	TRBJ1-4	few	CASTNLGGNNEKLFF	TGTGCCAGTACGAACCTAGGGGGCAACAATGAAAAACTGTTTTTT
TRBD2	TRBV4-3	TRBJ2-5	.	CASSQSAGGGQETQYF	TGCGCCAGCAGCCAATCCGCGGGAGGAGGGCAAGAGACCCAGTACTTC
TRBD1	TRBV5-4	TRBJ2-1	.	CASSLGGSGRGTYNEQFF	TGTGCCAGCAGCTTGGGGGGATCCGGCAGGGGGACGTACAATGAGCAGTTCTTC
.	TRBV6-5	TRBJ1-1	.	CASSYTTEIGTEAFF	TGTGCCAGCAGTTACACGACTGAGATCGGCACTGAAGCTTTCTTT
.	TRBV10-3	TRBJ1-2	.	CAISDWAETNYGYTF	TGTGCCATCAGTGACTGGGCCGAAACTAACTATGGCTACACCTTC
.	TRBV4-1	TRBJ1-3	.	CASSQVEGMGGNTIYF	TGCGCCAGCAGCCAAGTCGAGGGAATGGGTGGAAACACCATATATTTT
.	TRBV7-2	TRBJ2-5	.	CATGDFRATQYF	TGTGCCACCGGGGACTTCAGGGCGACCCAGTACTTC
.	TRBV18	TRBJ2-3	.	CASSRNPGEGTDTQYF	TGTGCCAGCTCACGGAATCCAGGGGAGGGCACAGATACGCAGTATTTT
.	TRBV4-2	TRBJ2-2	once	CASSQDKGRTGELFF	TGTGCCAGCAGCCAAGACAAGGGCCGGACCGGGGAGCTGTTTTTT
TRBD1	TRBV6-5	TRBJ1-2	once	CASSSLTGGGYTF	TGTGCCAGCAGTTCACTAACAGGGGGTGGCTACACCTTC
.	TRBV4-1	TRBJ1-6	few	CASSRGGAYNSPLHF	TGCGCCAGCAGCCGAGGAGGGGCCTATAATTCACCCCTCCACTTT
.	TRBV5-6	TRBJ1-2	.	CASSLVAAGGYTF	TGTGCCAGCAGCTTGGTGGCAGCCGGGGGCTACACCTTC
.	TRBV19	TRBJ2-2	.	CASSTGATGELFF	TGTGCCAGTAGTACCGGAGCCACCGGGGAGCTGTTTTTT
.	TRBV5-4	TRBJ2-5	.	CASGSSGMGRIQETQYF	TGTGCCAGCGGCTCTTCGGGGATGGGGCGCATCCAAGAGACCCAGTACTTC
.	TRBV4-3	TRBJ2-5	.	CASSGSGSETQYF	TGCGCCAGCAGCGGGTCAGGCTCCGAGACCCAGTACTTC
.	TRBV6-1	TRBJ2-3	.	CASSVVEGRGDTQYF	TGTGCCAGCAGTGTAGTGGAGGGGCGAGGAGATACGCAGTATTTT
.	TRBV29-1	TRBJ1-1	.	CSVEPGTEAFF	TGCAGCGTGGAGCCTGGGACTGAAGCTTTCTTT
TRBD1	TRBV19	TRBJ1-2	.	CASVEVGGVVAGYTF	TGTGCCAGTGTTGAAGTAGGGGGCGTCGTGGCGGGCTACACCTTC
.	TRBV7-2	TRBJ1-2	.	CASSLVSRGYTF	TGTGCCAGCAGCTTAGTCAGTCGGGGCTACACCTTC
TRBD2	TRBV7-9	TRBJ2-2	.	CASSLLDLAVNTGEPFF	TGTGCCAGCAGCTTATTAGACCTAGCGGTTAATACCGGGGAGCCGTTTTTT
.	TRBV11-3	TRBJ2-5	.	CASRPRQNQETQYF	TGTGCCAGCAGACCTCGACAGAACCAAGAGACCCAGTACTTC
.	TRBV18	TRBJ2-1	.	CASSPAVGEQFF	TGTGCCAGCTCACCGGCGGTGGGTGAGCAGTTCTTC
.	TRBV6-5	TRBJ1-2	.	CASSYSPGRKDGYTF	TGTGCCAGCAGTTACTCGCCAGGGCGAAAGGATGGCTACACCTTC
.	TRBV9	TRBJ2-1	.	CASSVTSGAEWNEQFF	TGTGCCAGCAGCGTTACATCAGGGGCGGAGTGGAATGAGCAGTTCTTC
.	TRBV7-6	TRBJ1-2	.	CASSLGGVGDGYTF	TGTGCCAGCAGCTTAGGGGGGGTAGGGGATGGCTACACCTTC
.	TRBV9	TRBJ2-1	.	CASSVGQGRYNEQFF	TGTGCCAGCAGCGTAGGCCAGGGGAGATACAATGAGCAGTTCTTC
.	TRBV6-6	TRBJ1-1	.	CASSYRDSRNTEAFF	TGTGCCAGCAGTTACAGAGATAGCCGGAATACTGAAGCTTTCTTT
TRBD2	TRBV9	TRBJ2-3	.	CASSVGGSTDTQYF	TGTGCCAGCAGCGTAGGCGGGAGTACAGATACGCAGTATTTT
.	TRBV7-3	TRBJ2-7	.	CASSLSPGIYEQYF	TGTGCCAGCAGCTTAAGTCCAGGGATCTACGAGCAGTACTTC
.	TRBV5-1	TRBJ1-5	.	CASSLAGTRDQPQHF	TGCGCCAGCAGCTTGGCCGGGACAAGGGATCAGCCCCAGCATTTT
.	TRBV27	TRBJ2-7	.	CASSFYPDYEQYF	TGTGCCAGCAGTTTTTATCCAGACTACGAGCAGTACTTC